One and the same sample provided the 27 T cell receptor beta chains below, sequenced in a study of CD8 T cells in ankylosing spondylitis. TCRdb recomputed calls from the 5' RACE reads with MiXCR, one row per CDR3 protein. The table lists about 240,000 distinct CDR3 sequences, about 10% of them singletons. Sequencing was done on a sample of blood, either unsorted or a sorted T cell fraction (not recorded which). Receptor source: a male donor with ankylosing spondylitis or in good health (not recorded which).

This clonotype was seen many times. The genes are TRBV30 and TRBJ2-5; unclear D gene. Germline assignment: CDR1 GTSNPN and CDR2 SVGIG (reference sequence). V was clipped by 3 bases and J by 5 bases, with 13 bases between them. CDR3 length equals 13 residues. The CDR3 nucleotides are TGTGCCTGGAGACTGGCGCAATTGGAGACCCAGTACTTC. This sequence encodes CAWRLAQLETQYF.

The table lists this clonotype with many counts. The V gene is TRBV12-3 or TRBV12-4, the J gene TRBJ1-6; a possible D gene is TRBD1 (5 bases). Trimming took off 4 bases at V and 4 bases at J, with 8 bases between the two ends. The CDR3 is 14 amino acids. In DNA form, the CDR3 reads TGTGCCAGCAGTTATCGGGGGTATAATTCACCCCTCCACTTT. As protein: CASSYRGYNSPLHF.

This clonotype came up many times. The V call is TRBV4-1, the J call TRBJ1-2, with D hard to call. Germline V gives CDR1 MGHRA, CDR2 YSYEKL. The V end was cut by 2 bases, the J end by 4 bases, with 20 bases between. The CDR3 totals 17 residues. The CDR3 nucleotides read TGCGCCAGCAGCCAAACCCTTATAACCCCAGGATCCTATGGCTACACCTTC. Amino acid sequence: CASSQTLITPGSYGYTF.

This clonotype has just a few counts. V and J are TRBV5-5 and TRBJ2-7, with D possibly matching TRBD1 (6 bases). Germline values: CDR1 SGHKS, CDR2 YYEKEE (reference sequence). This CDR3 spans 14 amino acids. Trimming removed 4 bases at V and 2 bases at J, with 13 bases between. This chain's CDR3 is CASSVRDITYEQYF. The CDR3 DNA reads TGTGCCAGCAGCGTCCGGGACATAACCTACGAGCAGTACTTC.

V gene TRBV20-1 combines with J gene TRBJ2-1; D is possibly TRBD1 (6 bases). CDR3 size: 13 residues. V shed 7 bases and J shed 3 bases, with 13 bases lying between them. Germline loops: CDR1 DFQATT, CDR2 SNEGSKA (reference sequence). CDR3 loop: CSVAGTNYNEQFF. The CDR3 nucleotides are TGCAGTGTTGCCGGGACAAACTACAATGAGCAGTTCTTC.

This clonotype was recorded many times. This rearrangement joins TRBV5-1 to TRBJ1-1; perhaps TRBD1 as D (5 bases). CDR1 is SGHRS, CDR2 YFSETQ, per germline. Trimming removed 7 bases at V and 0 bases at J, with 10 bases between. The CDR3 has 13 residues. The CDR3 coding sequence is TGCGCCAGCGTGGGGGTGATGAACACTGAAGCTTTCTTT. This encodes CASVGVMNTEAFF.

This clonotype was found many times. The rearrangement uses TRBV12-3 or TRBV12-4 and TRBJ1-1; unclear D gene. The CDR3 covers 11 residues. Trimming left V 7 bases short and J 5 bases short, with 8 bases between. CDR3 nucleotide sequence: TGTGCCAGCATGTTCGGTACTGAAGCTTTCTTT. Protein: CASMFGTEAFF.

This clonotype was counted many times. This chain uses TRBV10-3 with TRBJ1-1, with D hard to call. The CDR3 runs 14 residues. Trimming cost V 3 bases and J 2 bases, with 10 bases left between them. Germline V gives CDR1 ENHRY, CDR2 SYGVKD. CDR3 sequence reads: CAISEYQDNTEAFF. The CDR3 nucleotides are TGTGCCATCAGTGAATACCAGGATAACACTGAAGCTTTCTTT.

This clonotype was seen a few times. J is TRBJ2-2 and V is TRBV6-1; weak D call: TRBD1 (5 bases). V was clipped by 6 bases and J by 5 bases, with 16 bases between them. The CDR3 is 15 amino acids. CDR1 and CDR2 (germline): MNHNS, SASEGT. CDR3 loop: CASSLQGQVTGELFF. For the CDR3, the DNA is TGTGCCAGCAGCCTTCAGGGTCAGGTGACCGGGGAGCTGTTTTTT.

This clonotype appeared many times. The chain combines TRBV10-3 with TRBJ2-5; 7 nucleotides line up with TRBD2. CDR1 and CDR2 (germline): ENHRY, SYGVKD. The CDR3 loop spans 16 amino acids. V gave up 4 bases and J gave up 4 bases; unmatched junction bases: 12. The CDR3 DNA reads as TGTGCCATCAGTGGTCTCGCGGGAGTGGAGGGAGAGACCCAGTACTTC. Translated: CAISGLAGVEGETQYF.

In its sample, this clonotype was seen many times. The CDR3 nucleotides read TGCAGTGCTAGGGGCCAATTTAGCACAGATACGCAGTATTTT. Protein product: CSARGQFSTDTQYF. V usage is TRBV20-1 and J usage is TRBJ2-3; the D is unclear. V lost 3 bases and J 0 bases, leaving 10 bases between the germline ends. From germline, CDR1 is DFQATT and CDR2 SNEGSKA (reference sequence). This CDR3 is built from 14 residues.

In this sample, this clonotype turned up many times. The gene calls are TRBV12-3 or TRBV12-4 and TRBJ2-2; 10 nucleotides align to TRBD1. CDR3 length: 15 residues. Trimming took 5 bases from V and 5 from J; bases not matched to a gene: 5. The CDR3, as DNA: TGTGCCAGCAGTCTGGGACAGGGGAGGACCGGGGAGCTGTTTTTT. The encoded protein is CASSLGQGRTGELFF.

In its sample, this clonotype was seen a few times. The chain joins TRBV25-1 to TRBJ2-5, with D perhaps TRBD1 (5 bases). V lost 8 bases, J lost 1 base, and 11 bases lay in between. The V gene's germline CDR1 is MGHDK and CDR2 SYGVNS. This CDR3 contains 13 residues. CDR3 nucleotides: TGTGCCAGCGAAGGGGCAGGCCAAGAGACCCAGTACTTC. Translating gives CASEGAGQETQYF.

This clonotype was observed a handful of times. The chain recombines TRBV12-3 or TRBV12-4 with TRBJ2-1; D uncertain. The CDR3 extends over 12 amino acids. V was cut by 10 bases and J by 5 bases, with 12 bases left in between. The CDR3 nucleotides read TGTGCCACCGGCCTTATCCACAATGAGCAGTTCTTC. Translating it yields CATGLIHNEQFF.

In its sample, this clonotype was seen a few times. V is TRBV7-8 and J is TRBJ2-1; a possible D gene is TRBD2 (7 bases). CDR1 is SGHVS and CDR2 is FQNEAQ in the germline V gene. Deletions cut 0 bases from V and 7 bases from J, with 13 bases between. CDR3 length: 15 residues. Written as DNA, the CDR3 is TGTGCCAGCAGCTTAGCGCGGGGGCCGGGAAATGAGCAGTTCTTC. This translates into CASSLARGPGNEQFF. Supplemented by reference TRBV7-8 and TRBJ2-1, the full variable domain reads GAGVSQSPRYKVAKRGQDVALRCDPISGHVSLFWYQQALGQGPEFLTYFQNEAQLDKSGLPSDRFFAERPEGSVSTLKIQRTQQEDSAVYLCASSLARGPGNEQFFGPGTRLTVL.

This clonotype was counted a few times. The CDR3 DNA reads as TGCGCCAGCAGCTTGGCCCTAACACAGGCGAAGACCCAGTACTTC. Protein product: CASSLALTQAKTQYF. This chain links TRBV5-1 with TRBJ2-5, with a tentative D call TRBD1 (5 bases). V was pared by 0 bases and J by 6 bases, with 15 bases between. CDR1 is SGHRS, CDR2 YFSETQ, per germline. There are 15 residues in the CDR3. Together with reference TRBV5-1 and TRBJ2-5, the CDR3 gives the full variable domain: KAGVTQTPRYLIKTRGQQVTLSCSPISGHRSVSWYQQTPGQGLQFLFEYFSETQRNKGNFPGRFSGRQFSNSRSEMNVSTLELGDSALYLCASSLALTQAKTQYFGPGTRLLVL.

Comments on this clonotype: Just one base apart from a much larger clone, this may be a read error. The V call is TRBV20-1, the J call TRBJ2-7, with 7 bases that match TRBD2. The length of the CDR3 is 15 residues. Germline V lookup: CDR1 DFQATT, CDR2 SNEGSKA (reference sequence). CDR3 sequence (DNA): TGCAGTGCTAGAGTTCTTCAAGCGGGACTATACGAGCAGCACTTC. Protein sequence: CSARVLQAGLYEQHF.

This clonotype appeared many times. V gene TRBV9 combines with J gene TRBJ2-7; D is undetermined. This CDR3 is built from 14 residues. Germline CDR1 is SGDLS and CDR2 is YYNGEE. Trimming shortened V by 0 bases and J by 0 bases, and 7 bases separated the two germline ends. The CDR3 nucleotides are TGTGCCAGCAGCGTAGACCCTAGCTCCTACGAGCAGTACTTC. This translates into CASSVDPSSYEQYF.

The rearrangement links TRBV7-9 to TRBJ2-1, with D uncertain. Trimming stripped 5 bases from V and 4 bases from J, with 12 bases between. The CDR3 consists of 14 residues. Germline V gene data show CDR1 as SEHNR and CDR2 as FQNEAQ (reference sequence). The CDR3 spells CASSPFGEYNEQFF. For the CDR3, the DNA is TGTGCCAGCAGCCCGTTCGGAGAGTACAATGAGCAGTTCTTC.

The rearrangement links TRBV3-1 to TRBJ2-2, with D tentatively TRBD2 (6 bases). This CDR3 comprises 15 residues. Trimming removed 8 bases at V and 0 bases at J, with 13 bases between. The germline V gene encodes CDR1 LGHDT and CDR2 YNNKEL (reference sequence). The CDR3 sequence is CASSWGDSNTGELFF. The CDR3 bases are TGTGCCAGCTCCTGGGGGGACTCGAACACCGGGGAGCTGTTTTTT.

This clonotype was observed many times. The rearrangement links TRBV20-1 to TRBJ2-3; the match to TRBD2 covers 7 bases. V shed 0 bases, J shed 5 bases, and the junction held 17 bases outside the gene matches. Germline values: CDR1 DFQATT, CDR2 SNEGSKA (reference sequence). The CDR3 covers 18 residues. The CDR3 DNA is TGCAGTGCTAGAGACCGGCGAGGACTAGTAGATCGAGGAGATACGCAGTATTTT. Encoded protein: CSARDRRGLVDRGDTQYF.

This clonotype showed up many times. The genes are TRBV15 and TRBJ2-3; 7 nucleotides agree with TRBD2. The CDR3 runs 15 residues. J was trimmed by 2 bases and V by 1 base; bases with no gene match: 3. Germline CDR1 reads LNHNV; CDR2 reads YYDKDF (reference sequence). CDR3 DNA sequence: TGTGCCACCAGCAGAGGGGGGGGAGCCACAGATACGCAGTATTTT. It specifies CATSRGGGATDTQYF.

This clonotype was seen repeatedly, ten times or more. This chain joins TRBV10-2 and TRBJ2-3; D not certain. CDR3 size: 13 residues. Germline CDR1 WSHSY, CDR2 SAAADI. V was clipped by 4 bases and J by 1 base, with 6 bases between them. CDR3 DNA sequence: TGCGCCAGCAGTGCAGTAGGCACAGATACGCAGTATTTT. This codes for CASSAVGTDTQYF.

The rearrangement uses TRBV7-8 and TRBJ1-5; tentative D call: TRBD1 (5 bases). Per the germline V gene, CDR1 is SGHVS and CDR2 is FQNEAQ. V was shortened by 2 bases and J by 1 base, with 9 bases between the two germline ends. The CDR3 totals 15 residues. The CDR3 DNA reads TGTGCCAGCAGCTTAATACGGGACAGCAATCAGCCCCAGCATTTT. Amino acid sequence: CASSLIRDSNQPQHF.

At least ten counts were recorded for this clonotype. This rearrangement joins TRBV20-1 to TRBJ1-2; tentative D call: TRBD1 (5 bases). Germline V gene data show CDR1 as DFQATT and CDR2 as SNEGSKA (reference sequence). This CDR3 comprises 14 residues. Trimming removed 4 bases from V and 4 bases from J, with 16 bases in between. CDR3 DNA: TGCAGTGCTACACCCGGGACGCAAGGCTATGGCTACACCTTC. It codes for CSATPGTQGYGYTF.

The sample holds many counts of this clonotype. The chain recombines TRBV12-3 or TRBV12-4 with TRBJ2-3; a possible D gene is TRBD2 (7 bases). V was shortened by 3 bases and J by 4 bases, with 14 bases between the two germline ends. This CDR3 spans 15 amino acids. The CDR3 sequence is CASSFLGGLPDTQYF. The CDR3 bases are TGTGCCAGCAGTTTCCTGGGGGGGCTCCCAGATACGCAGTATTTT.

The chain joins TRBV3-1 to TRBJ2-1, with 8 bases matching TRBD2. V gave up 5 bases and J gave up 6 bases; unmatched junction bases: 12. Germline V gene lookup returns CDR1 LGHDT and CDR2 YNNKEL (reference sequence). The CDR3 length is 16 residues. CDR3 protein: CASSRRTSQVRNEQFF. The CDR3 nucleotides read TGTGCCAGCAGCAGAAGGACTAGCCAGGTGCGCAATGAGCAGTTCTTC.